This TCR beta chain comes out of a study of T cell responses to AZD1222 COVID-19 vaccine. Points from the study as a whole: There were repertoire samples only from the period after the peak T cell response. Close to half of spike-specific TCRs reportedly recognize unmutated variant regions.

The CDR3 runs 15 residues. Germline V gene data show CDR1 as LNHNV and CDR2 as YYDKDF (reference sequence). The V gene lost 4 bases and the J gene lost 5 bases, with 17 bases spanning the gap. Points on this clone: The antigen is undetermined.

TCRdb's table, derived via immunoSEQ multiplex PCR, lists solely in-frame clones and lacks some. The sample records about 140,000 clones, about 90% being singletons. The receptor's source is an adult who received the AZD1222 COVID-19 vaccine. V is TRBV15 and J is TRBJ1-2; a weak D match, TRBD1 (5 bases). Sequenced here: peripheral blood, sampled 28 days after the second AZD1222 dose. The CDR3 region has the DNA TGTGCCACCAGCAACCCCCGGGACGGACCTTATGGCTACACCTTC. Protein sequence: CATSNPRDGPYGYTF.